The 21 T cell receptor beta chains below were found in one sample sequenced in a study of T cells after yellow fever vaccination. Via MiXCR, TCRdb re-called the 5' RACE reads, giving one row per CDR3 protein. Of some 560,000 distinct CDR3 sequences detected, less than 20% appear once; the ten largest clones hold roughly 17%. Sequencing used PBMCs, obtained 5 days after the first yellow fever vaccination. These TCRs come from a young man who received the YFV17D yellow fever vaccine.

This clonotype was seen more than once but under ten times. The gene calls are TRBV4-3 and TRBJ1-2; possibly TRBD1 for D (5 bases). Germline values: CDR1 LGHNA, CDR2 YSLEER. The CDR3 consists of 16 residues. The ends were cut back, 0 bases at V and 6 bases at J, with 17 bases in the middle. CDR3 amino acids: CASSQEIPTEKNGYTF. Written as DNA, the CDR3 is TGCGCCAGCAGCCAAGAAATTCCGACAGAGAAGAATGGCTACACCTTC.

V is TRBV10-3 and J is TRBJ1-1; TRBD1 aligns across 8 bases. Per germline, CDR1 ENHRY and CDR2 SYGVKD. This CDR3 has 13 amino acids. After removal of 3 bases from V and 7 bases from J, the junction contained 4 bases not matched to a gene. For the CDR3, the DNA is TGTGCCATCAGTGAAGACAGGGGACTTGAAGCTTTCTTT. Residues: CAISEDRGLEAFF.

V and J are TRBV7-8 and TRBJ2-7; D is possibly TRBD1 (6 bases). This CDR3 is built from 12 residues. V was shortened by 5 bases and J by 5 bases, with 10 bases between the two germline ends. CDR1 is SGHVS, CDR2 FQNEAQ, per germline. CDR3 nucleotide sequence: TGTGCCAGCAGCGCAACAGGGAACGAGCAGTACGTC. It specifies CASSATGNEQYV.

This clonotype was found once. The rearrangement joins TRBV7-2 to TRBJ1-1; D is unclear. The V gene's germline CDR1 is SGHTA and CDR2 FQGNSA. V dropped 5 bases and J dropped 6 bases, with 16 bases sitting between them. The CDR3 is 14 amino acids. The CDR3 DNA sequence: TGTGCCAGCAGCACATACACGGTCGCATCTGAAGCTTTCTTT. Its translation is CASSTYTVASEAFF.

This clonotype occurred a few times. The genes are TRBV27 and TRBJ2-3, with 11 bases that match TRBD1. Germline V CDR1 and CDR2: MNHEY, SMNVEV (reference sequence). There are 15 residues in the CDR3. V shed 8 bases and J 2 bases; nucleotides not matched to a gene: 6. CDR3 in amino acids: CASLRTGGITDTQYF. Written as DNA, the CDR3 is TGTGCCAGCCTTCGGACAGGGGGCATCACAGATACGCAGTATTTT.

A few counts support this clonotype. This rearrangement joins TRBV9 to TRBJ2-1; weak D call: TRBD1 (6 bases). The CDR3 spans 15 residues. The V end lost 3 bases, the J end lost 6 bases, and 16 bases lay between the germline ends. Germline CDR1 reads SGDLS; CDR2 reads YYNGEE. CDR3: CASSETGLLVNEQFF. For the CDR3, the DNA is TGTGCCAGCAGCGAAACAGGGCTTTTAGTCAATGAGCAGTTCTTC.

This clonotype has only a few counts. This sequence joins TRBV20-1 and TRBJ2-7; D is perhaps TRBD1 (6 bases). CDR3 length: 14 residues. Trimming pared 1 base from V and 0 bases from J, leaving 10 bases between. CDR1 DFQATT and CDR2 SNEGSKA come from the germline V gene (reference sequence). The CDR3: CSARGQGSSYEQYV. The CDR3 region has the DNA TGCAGTGCTAGAGGCCAGGGGAGCTCCTACGAGCAGTACGTC.

This sequence joins TRBV12-3 or TRBV12-4 and TRBJ2-1, with 12 bases lining up with TRBD2. This CDR3 region has 15 residues. Trimming took 5 bases from V and 8 from J; bases not matched to a gene: 7. The CDR3 DNA sequence: TGTGCCAGCAGTCTCTCTAGCGGGGGGGCCTATGAGCAGTTCTTC. This encodes CASSLSSGGAYEQFF.

This clonotype was counted between two and nine times. The genes are TRBV5-4 and TRBJ2-2, with D tentatively TRBD1 (6 bases). The CDR3 totals 14 residues. V lost 2 bases and J lost 6, with 11 bases in between. Germline V gene lookup returns CDR1 SGHNT and CDR2 YYREEE (reference sequence). The CDR3 protein is CASSFTGSPGELFF. DNA of the CDR3: TGTGCCAGCAGCTTTACAGGGTCCCCCGGGGAGCTGTTTTTT.

This clonotype was counted only a few times. The V call is TRBV5-1, the J call TRBJ1-2, with a possible D match to TRBD1 (5 bases). The CDR3 sequence is 15 residues long. Germline CDR1 is SGHRS and CDR2 is YFSETQ. Trimming pared 4 bases from V and 4 bases from J, leaving 17 bases between. This chain's CDR3 is CASSLQSLGGYGYTF. CDR3 coding DNA: TGCGCCAGCAGCCTGCAATCGTTGGGGGGCTATGGCTACACCTTC.

This clonotype has more than one count but fewer than ten. The V and J genes are TRBV7-2 and TRBJ1-1; possible D gene TRBD1, 6 bases. V lost 0 bases, J lost 7 bases, and 12 bases lay in between. This CDR3 contains 14 residues. CDR1 and CDR2 from the germline V gene are SGHTA and FQGNSA. The CDR3 DNA reads TGTGCCAGCAGCTTAGCCCTGGGGACAATTGAAGCTTTCTTT. It translates to CASSLALGTIEAFF.

This chain links TRBV25-1 with TRBJ2-5; 9 nucleotides agree with TRBD2. This CDR3 has 14 amino acids. Germline loops: CDR1 MGHDK, CDR2 SYGVNS. Trimming removed 7 bases from V and 4 bases from J; junction bases left unmatched: 7. The CDR3 sequence: CASKRGTSRETQYF. DNA of the CDR3: TGTGCCAGCAAACGAGGGACTAGCAGAGAGACCCAGTACTTC.

This clonotype was found a few times. The V and J genes are TRBV6-5 and TRBJ1-2, with D unresolved. V lost 0 bases and J 5 bases, leaving 19 bases between the germline ends. CDR3 length: 17 amino acids. From germline, CDR1 is MNHEY and CDR2 SVGAGI. DNA of the CDR3: TGTGCCAGCAGTTACTCGATTTATCCCCCGACGGATTATGGCTACACCTTC. This sequence encodes CASSYSIYPPTDYGYTF.

This clonotype was counted a few times. The chain is built from TRBV10-3 and TRBJ1-4; the D is unclear. V was shortened by 10 bases and J by 5 bases, with 17 bases between the two germline ends. The germline V gene has CDR1 ENHRY and CDR2 SYGVKD. The CDR3 covers 14 residues. The CDR3 coding sequence is TGTGCCACCATAAGGGCCACTGGGAATGAAAAACTGTTTTTT. It codes for CATIRATGNEKLFF.

This clonotype has only a few counts. The chain couples TRBV3-1 to TRBJ2-3; 10 nucleotides line up with TRBD2. The CDR3 runs to 16 residues. The V segment lost 1 base and the J segment 2 bases; nucleotides outside the gene matches: 3. The V gene's germline CDR1 is LGHDT and CDR2 YNNKEL (reference sequence). The CDR3 reads CASSQVSGGFTDTQYF. The CDR3 coding sequence is TGTGCCAGCAGCCAAGTTAGCGGGGGGTTCACAGATACGCAGTATTTT.

The rearrangement uses TRBV15 and TRBJ2-1; 14 nucleotides agree with TRBD2. J lost 9 bases, V lost 1 base, and 5 bases had no gene match. CDR1 and CDR2 (germline): LNHNV, YYDKDF (reference sequence). This CDR3 comprises 16 residues. The CDR3 loop is CATSRGMGLAGAEQFF. The CDR3 DNA is TGTGCCACCAGCAGAGGAATGGGACTAGCGGGGGCTGAGCAGTTCTTC.

This clonotype was seen more than once but under ten times. This sequence joins TRBV28 and TRBJ1-1, with 8 bases identical to TRBD1. Trimming took 6 bases from V and 0 from J; bases not matched to a gene: 6. Germline V lookup: CDR1 MDHEN, CDR2 SYDVKM. This CDR3 spans 15 amino acids. CDR3: CASSPTGDMNTEAFF. The CDR3 nucleotides read TGTGCCAGCAGCCCGACAGGGGATATGAACACTGAAGCTTTCTTT.

In this sample, this clonotype turned up a few times. This rearrangement joins TRBV9 to TRBJ1-2, with D possibly TRBD1 on 5 matching bases. Germline V CDR1 and CDR2: SGDLS, YYNGEE. The CDR3 runs 14 residues. Trimming cost V 5 bases and J 4 bases, with 15 bases left between them. In DNA, the CDR3 is TGTGCCAGCAGGGAAAGCGGGGGGAGCTATGGCTACACCTTC. Its protein product is CASRESGGSYGYTF.

The chain recombines TRBV7-6 with TRBJ2-7; no clear D gene. The CDR3 consists of 13 residues. Germline lookup yields CDR1 SGHVS and CDR2 FNYEAQ. V was cut by 2 bases and J by 5 bases, with 10 bases left in between. The CDR3 is CASSLSHANEQYF. The CDR3 bases are TGTGCCAGCAGCTTAAGCCATGCCAACGAGCAGTACTTC. Filled out from reference TRBV7-6 and TRBJ2-7, the complete variable domain reads GAGVSQSPRYKVTKRGQDVALRCDPISGHVSLYWYRQALGQGPEFLTYFNYEAQQDKSGLPNDRFSAERPEGSISTLTIQRTEQRDSAMYRCASSLSHANEQYFGPGTRLTVT.

This clonotype has a handful of counts. The chain combines TRBV5-6 with TRBJ2-7; D is undetermined. The CDR3 sequence is 14 residues long. V was cut by 0 bases and J by 2 bases, with 9 bases left in between. Germline V gene sequence: CDR1 SGHDT, CDR2 YYEEEE. CDR3 loop: CASSLEVGPYEQYV. The CDR3 DNA reads as TGTGCCAGCAGCTTGGAAGTGGGCCCCTACGAGCAGTACGTC.

The chain has TRBV15 and TRBJ2-3, with 9 bases fitting TRBD2. CDR1 LNHNV and CDR2 YYDKDF come from the germline V gene (reference sequence). The junction had 7 bases not matched to a gene; V was cut back by 0 bases and J by 0 bases. This CDR3 has 18 amino acids. CDR3 in DNA: TGTGCCACCAGCAGAGACTGGCTAGCGGGGACCAGCACAGATACGCAGTATTTT. Encoded protein: CATSRDWLAGTSTDTQYF.